Shown below are 31 T cell receptor beta chains from a single sample sequenced in a study of PD-1 blockade in mismatch repair-deficient tumors. The assay was immunoSEQ multiplex PCR, and TCRdb's table has in-frame clones only and misses some. The table has some 19,000 clones, about 80% seen once; the top ten hold approximately 1.5%. The sample in question was PBMCs, obtained 52 weeks after starting pembrolizumab. These receptor sequences come from an adult with mismatch repair-deficient cancer.

In its sample, this clone was seen a few times. The CDR3: CASSSQGAREQYF. DNA of the CDR3: TGCGCCAGCAGCTCCCAGGGGGCGAGGGAGCAGTACTTC. The chain carries TRBV5-1 and TRBJ2-7; TRBD1 matches 8 bases. Looked up from germline, CDR1 is SGHRS and CDR2 is YFSETQ. V lost 3 bases, J lost 7 bases, and 6 bases stayed unmatched. The CDR3 runs to 13 residues. The full variable domain, with the rest looked up from reference TRBV5-1 and TRBJ2-7, is KAGVTQTPRYLIKTRGQQVTLSCSPISGHRSVSWYQQTPGQGLQFLFEYFSETQRNKGNFPGRFSGRQFSNSRSEMNVSTLELGDSALYLCASSSQGAREQYFGPGTRLTVT.

This clone was detected only a few times. The V gene is TRBV6-5, the J gene TRBJ2-7, with 9 bases that match TRBD1. Losses at the gene ends were 6 bases for V and 5 bases for J; bases not matched to a gene: 8. This CDR3 has 14 amino acids. The V gene's germline CDR1 is MNHEY and CDR2 SVGAGI. The CDR3 is CASSQSTGGHEQYF. The CDR3 bases are TGTGCCAGCAGCCAAAGTACAGGGGGCCACGAGCAGTACTTC.

V and J are TRBV27 and TRBJ2-3; no firm D call. The CDR3 length is 14 residues. Germline-derived CDR1 and CDR2 are MNHEY and SMNVEV (reference sequence). Trimming left V 3 bases short and J 0 bases short, with 7 bases between. The CDR3 here is CASSFLSSTDTQYF. CDR3 coding DNA: TGTGCCAGCAGTTTCCTCTCTAGCACAGATACGCAGTATTTT.

The V call is TRBV29-1, the J call TRBJ2-5; weak D call: TRBD1 (6 bases). The J call may not be correct, given that the DNA end is closer to TRBJ2-7. The CDR3 is 14 residues long. Germline CDR1 SQVTM, CDR2 ANQGSEA. This CDR3 is CSVEDSLNSYEQYF. DNA for the CDR3: TGCAGCGTTGAGGACAGTTTAAACTCCTACGAGCAGTACTTC.

The chain combines TRBV5-6 with TRBJ1-1, with a tentative D call TRBD1 (6 bases). V was pared by 0 bases and J by 5 bases, with 14 bases between. Germline loops: CDR1 SGHDT, CDR2 YYEEEE. The CDR3 contains 15 residues. The CDR3 sequence: CASSLAWTVGTEAFF. As DNA, the CDR3 is TGTGCCAGCAGCTTGGCCTGGACAGTGGGAACTGAAGCTTTCTTT.

The rearrangement links TRBV5-1 to TRBJ2-1; TRBD2 matches 7 bases. The ends lost 4 bases at V and 3 bases at J; junction bases unmatched: 4. CDR1 and CDR2 (germline): SGHRS, YFSETQ. The length of the CDR3 is 14 residues. In DNA form, the CDR3 reads TGCGCCAGCAGCGGGGGAGGGATCTACAATGAGCAGTTCTTC. Translating it yields CASSGGGIYNEQFF.

The chain combines TRBV6-5 with TRBJ1-3; D may be TRBD1 (5 bases). Germline V gene data show CDR1 as MNHEY and CDR2 as SVGAGI. The CDR3 consists of 15 residues. The V gene lost 6 bases and the J gene lost 0 bases, with 12 bases spanning the gap. The CDR3 spells CASRRDSGSGNTIYF. The CDR3 DNA is TGTGCCAGCAGGCGGGACTCCGGCTCTGGAAACACCATATATTTT.

This chain connects TRBV27 to TRBJ2-3; the D gene is possibly TRBD1 (5 bases). The germline CDR1 and CDR2 sequences are MNHEY and SMNVEV (reference sequence). The CDR3 covers 14 residues. Trimming took 5 bases from V and 4 from J, leaving 13 bases between them. Here the CDR3 reads CASSHQGNPDTQYF. The CDR3 DNA reads as TGTGCCAGCAGTCACCAGGGAAACCCAGATACGCAGTATTTT.

This chain links TRBV13 with TRBJ1-2; perhaps TRBD1 as D (5 bases). Germline V lookup: CDR1 PRHDT, CDR2 FYEKMQ (reference sequence). Deletions cut 5 bases from V and 4 bases from J, with 11 bases between. This CDR3 is 13 amino acids long. The CDR3 loop reads CASSPRGLYGYTF. Here the CDR3 DNA reads TGTGCCAGCAGCCCTAGGGGACTCTATGGCTACACCTTC.

The chain links TRBV7-6 to TRBJ1-5; D is ambiguous. The CDR3 runs to 15 residues. Trimming removed 0 bases at V and 3 bases at J, with 9 bases between. Germline CDR1 and CDR2: SGHVS and FNYEAQ. In DNA, the CDR3 is TGTGCCAGCAGCTTAGCATGGGGAGCCAATCAGCCCCAGCATTTT. Translating gives CASSLAWGANQPQHF.

The CDR3, as DNA: TGTGCCAGCAGCCTCCATTACTCCGGCTCTGGAAACACCATATATTTT. Translated: CASSLHYSGSGNTIYF. The rearrangement joins TRBV14 to TRBJ1-3; D is ambiguous. Germline V gene sequence: CDR1 SGHDN, CDR2 FVKESK. The CDR3 totals 16 residues. V gave up 4 bases and J gave up 0 bases, with 13 bases separating them.

The chain joins TRBV9 to TRBJ1-5; TRBD1 might be the D (5 bases). The CDR3 covers 14 residues. Germline V gives CDR1 SGDLS, CDR2 YYNGEE. V lost 1 base to trimming and J lost 5 bases, with 10 bases between them. CDR3 DNA: TGTGCCAGCAGCGTATCTGCGGGGGATCAGCCCCAGCATTTT. Translating gives CASSVSAGDQPQHF.

V and J are TRBV2 and TRBJ1-1; tentatively, D is TRBD1 (5 bases). CDR3 size: 14 residues. The germline CDR1 and CDR2 sequences are SNHLY and FYNNEI. Trimming took 6 bases from V and 1 from J, leaving 12 bases between them. The DNA for the CDR3 is TGTGCCAGCAGACTCAGGGAAACGAACACTGAAGCTTTCTTT. It specifies CASRLRETNTEAFF.

The chain has TRBV7-9 and TRBJ2-5, with a weak D call TRBD2 (6 bases). Deletions cut 4 bases from V and 5 bases from J, with 20 bases between. This CDR3 region has 16 residues. CDR1 SEHNR and CDR2 FQNEAQ come from the germline V gene (reference sequence). This CDR3 reads CASSSRVRGGGETQYF. CDR3 coding DNA: TGTGCCAGCAGCTCCCGGGTTCGGGGAGGAGGGGAGACCCAGTACTTC.

The genes are TRBV2 and TRBJ1-3, with D possibly being TRBD1 (6 bases). The CDR3 covers 17 residues. Trimming pared 1 base from V and 2 bases from J, leaving 15 bases between. The germline CDR1 and CDR2 sequences are SNHLY and FYNNEI. CDR3 bases: TGTGCCAGCAGTGAAGGAGCAGGGGCATCCGCTGGAAACACCATATATTTT. It is translated as CASSEGAGASAGNTIYF.

The J gene is TRBJ2-1, the V gene TRBV7-3; maybe TRBD1 (6 bases). Trimming cost V 3 bases and J 0 bases, with 27 bases left between them. The CDR3 length is 21 residues. CDR1 and CDR2 from the germline V gene are SGHTA and FQGTGA. The CDR3 DNA sequence: TGTGCCAGCAGCTTTAACCCCAATCCCAATCAGACAGGTCCCTCCTACAATGAGCAGTTCTTC. Its translation: CASSFNPNPNQTGPSYNEQFF.

The chain links TRBV7-3 to TRBJ2-3, with 10 bases identical to TRBD2. With V trimmed by 1 base and J by 1 base, 8 bases remained unmatched. Per the germline V gene, CDR1 is SGHTA and CDR2 is FQGTGA. The CDR3 has 18 amino acids. CDR3 DNA: TGTGCCAGCAGCTTAAGGCTAGCGGGAGCATCGGGCACAGATACGCAGTATTTT. The encoded protein is CASSLRLAGASGTDTQYF.

The chain combines TRBV11-1 with TRBJ2-7; TRBD2 agrees at 12 bases. This CDR3 is 18 amino acids long. Losses at the gene ends were 5 bases for V and 5 bases for J; bases not matched to a gene: 16. Germline CDR1 is SGHAT and CDR2 is FQDESV (reference sequence). The chain's CDR3 is CASSPKMKTSGRTHEQYF. The CDR3 DNA follows: TGTGCCAGCAGCCCGAAAATGAAAACTAGCGGGAGGACCCACGAGCAGTACTTC.

This clone was detected only a few times. This chain connects TRBV9 to TRBJ1-5, with 8 positions matching TRBD1. V was pared by 2 bases and J by 7 bases, with 2 bases of the junction left unmatched. Germline V lookup: CDR1 SGDLS, CDR2 YYNGEE. The length of the CDR3 is 13 residues. CDR3 protein: CASSVGQGQPQHF. In DNA form, the CDR3 reads TGTGCCAGCAGCGTTGGACAGGGCCAGCCCCAGCATTTT. The full variable domain, completed using reference TRBV9 and TRBJ1-5, is DSGVTQTPKHLITATGQRVTLRCSPRSGDLSVYWYQQSLDQGLQFLIQYYNGEERAKGNILERFSAQQFPDLHSELNLSSLELGDSALYFCASSVGQGQPQHFGDGTRLSIL.

Only a few counts were recorded for this clone. The gene calls are TRBV7-9 and TRBJ1-4; TRBD1 might be the D (6 bases). Trimming took 3 bases from V and 7 from J, leaving 12 bases between them. CDR3 length: 14 amino acids. Germline V gene sequence: CDR1 SEHNR, CDR2 FQNEAQ (reference sequence). The CDR3 DNA sequence: TGTGCCAGCAGCTTGAGGTCAGGGGCTGAAAAACTGTTTTTT. As protein: CASSLRSGAEKLFF.

This clone was seen a few times. This chain joins TRBV28 and TRBJ2-7, with 7 bases matching TRBD2. V was pared by 4 bases and J by 2 bases, with 5 bases of the junction left unmatched. CDR3 size: 14 residues. From germline, CDR1 is MDHEN and CDR2 SYDVKM. CDR3 in amino acids: CASSSSGGPYEQYF. The CDR3 nucleotides are TGTGCCAGCAGTTCCTCGGGGGGTCCCTACGAGCAGTACTTC.

V is TRBV18 and J is TRBJ2-1; TRBD1 is a possible D gene (6 bases). This CDR3 is built from 15 residues. V was pared by 6 bases and J by 5 bases, with 17 bases between. CDR1 is KGHSH and CDR2 is LQKENI in the germline V gene. The CDR3 DNA follows: TGTGCCAGCTCGGAAAGGACAGCCACCCACAATGAGCAGTTCTTC. Protein: CASSERTATHNEQFF. Complete variable domain (other parts from reference TRBV18 and TRBJ2-1): NAGVMQNPRHLVRRRGQEARLRCSPMKGHSHVYWYRQLPEEGLKFMVYLQKENIIDESGMPKERFSAEFPKEGPSILRIQQVVRGDSAAYFCASSERTATHNEQFFGPGTRLTVL.

CDR3 loop: CACSAGGFSYEQYF. In DNA, the CDR3 is TGTGCCTGCTCCGCGGGAGGGTTTTCCTACGAGCAGTACTTC. This rearrangement joins TRBV30 to TRBJ2-7; TRBD2 aligns across 9 bases. Germline V CDR1 and CDR2: GTSNPN, SVGIG (reference sequence). This CDR3 contains 14 residues. V lost 6 bases and J lost 1; bases outside the gene matches: 7.

V is TRBV28 and J is TRBJ1-5; D is possibly TRBD1 (6 bases). CDR1 and CDR2 from the germline V gene are MDHEN and SYDVKM. The CDR3 has 15 residues. V was trimmed by 6 bases and J by 7 bases, leaving 19 bases between them. CDR3 amino acids: CASSPLLQGSQPQHF. CDR3 in DNA: TGTGCCAGCAGCCCATTATTACAGGGATCGCAGCCCCAGCATTTT.

This rearrangement joins TRBV6-1 to TRBJ1-3, with D unclear. Per the germline V gene, CDR1 is MNHNS and CDR2 is SASEGT. The CDR3 consists of 15 residues. Trimming removed 0 bases from V and 12 bases from J, with 18 bases in between. The CDR3 DNA reads as TGTGCCAGCAGTGAAGCACGGGTCTCTCTTTCGGTCATATATTTT. Translation: CASSEARVSLSVIYF.

This clone was seen more than once but under ten times. V gene TRBV7-2 combines with J gene TRBJ2-7, with TRBD2 as a possible D gene (6 bases). V was pared by 2 bases and J by 5 bases, with 13 bases between. CDR1 is SGHTA and CDR2 is FQGNSA in the germline V gene. The CDR3 is 14 amino acids. CDR3 sequence reads: CASSLSGGEDEQYF. The CDR3 DNA reads TGTGCCAGCAGCTTATCGGGCGGGGAGGACGAGCAGTACTTC.

J is TRBJ2-3 and V is TRBV27, with D tentatively TRBD2 (6 bases). Germline V gene sequence: CDR1 MNHEY, CDR2 SMNVEV (reference sequence). The CDR3 is made up of 15 amino acids. Trimming stripped 3 bases from V and 2 bases from J, with 12 bases between. The CDR3 DNA reads as TGTGCCAGCAGTTTTTGGGCGGGGCCCACAGATACGCAGTATTTT. It yields the protein CASSFWAGPTDTQYF.

The chain couples TRBV28 to TRBJ1-4; unclear D gene. Germline CDR1 is MDHEN and CDR2 is SYDVKM. V lost 3 bases, J lost 4 bases, and 9 bases lay in between. The CDR3 has 14 residues. The CDR3 loop reads CASSLLQYNEKLFF. The DNA for the CDR3 is TGTGCCAGCAGTTTGCTACAGTATAATGAAAAACTGTTTTTT.

The chain combines TRBV7-3 with TRBJ2-1, with D possibly being TRBD2 (5 bases). V dropped 1 base and J dropped 8 bases, with 12 bases sitting between them. CDR3 length equals 14 residues. Germline V gives CDR1 SGHTA, CDR2 FQGTGA. The CDR3, as DNA: TGTGCCAGCAGCTTAATCTCCGGTAGCGATGAGCAGTTCTTC. Protein sequence: CASSLISGSDEQFF.

This clone was observed once. The chain is built from TRBV7-9 and TRBJ2-2; no reliable D call. Germline V lookup: CDR1 SEHNR, CDR2 FQNEAQ (reference sequence). V was trimmed by 4 bases and J by 6 bases, leaving 18 bases between them. The CDR3 extends over 16 amino acids. The CDR3 reads CASSYLVTTSPGELFF. The CDR3 DNA reads TGTGCCAGCAGCTATCTCGTCACTACTTCCCCCGGGGAGCTGTTTTTT.

The chain carries TRBV10-3 and TRBJ1-5, with 9 bases that match TRBD1. Trimming cost V 6 bases and J 6 bases; bases outside gene matches: 9. The CDR3 totals 15 residues. The V gene's germline CDR1 is ENHRY and CDR2 SYGVKD. CDR3 sequence reads: CAIRSGTGFAQPQHF. The CDR3 coding sequence is TGTGCCATCAGGTCCGGGACAGGGTTCGCTCAGCCCCAGCATTTT.